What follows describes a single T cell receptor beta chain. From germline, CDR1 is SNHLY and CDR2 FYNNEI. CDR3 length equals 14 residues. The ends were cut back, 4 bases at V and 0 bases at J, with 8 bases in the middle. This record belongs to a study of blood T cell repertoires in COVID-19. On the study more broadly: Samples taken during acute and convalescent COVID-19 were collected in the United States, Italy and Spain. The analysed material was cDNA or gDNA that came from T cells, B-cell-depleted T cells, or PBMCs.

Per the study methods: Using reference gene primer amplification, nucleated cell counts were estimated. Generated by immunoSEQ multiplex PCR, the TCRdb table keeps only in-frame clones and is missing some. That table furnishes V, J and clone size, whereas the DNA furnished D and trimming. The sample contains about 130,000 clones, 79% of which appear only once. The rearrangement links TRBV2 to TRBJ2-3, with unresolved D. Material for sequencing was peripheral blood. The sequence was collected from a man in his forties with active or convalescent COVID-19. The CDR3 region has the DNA TGTGCCAGCAGTGGGTTAGCAAGCACAGATACGCAGTATTTT. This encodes CASSGLASTDTQYF.